Below are 17 T cell receptor beta chains sequenced from a single sample in a study of blood T cell repertoires in COVID-19. Clones were read by immunoSEQ multiplex PCR, and TCRdb kept only the in-frame ones, dropping some. The sample lists under 200,000 clones; 70% to 90% were seen once. The specimen was peripheral blood. These receptors were obtained from a man aged 40-49 years with active or convalescent COVID-19.

The CDR3 region is CASSLFRDSNQPQHF. The CDR3 region has the DNA TGTGCCAGCAGCTTGTTTCGGGATAGCAATCAGCCCCAGCATTTT. The chain links TRBV5-6 to TRBJ1-5, with no clear D. This CDR3 is 15 amino acids long. Germline V gene sequence: CDR1 SGHDT, CDR2 YYEEEE. V lost 1 base to trimming and J lost 0 bases, with 8 bases between them.

J is TRBJ2-7 and V is TRBV30; possible D gene TRBD1, 5 bases. The V end was cut by 1 base, the J end by 5 bases, with 12 bases between. The CDR3 has 13 amino acids. Germline values: CDR1 GTSNPN, CDR2 SVGIG (reference sequence). CDR3 coding DNA: TGTGCCTGGAGTGGAAACAGGTTCGACGAGCAGTACTTC. The encoded protein is CAWSGNRFDEQYF. Full variable domain (missing parts from reference TRBV30 and TRBJ2-7): SQTIHQWPATLVQPVGSPLSLECTVEGTSNPNLYWYRQAAGRGLQLLFYSVGIGQISSEVPQNLSASRPQDRQFILSSKKLLLSDSGFYLCAWSGNRFDEQYFGPGTRLTVT.

V gene TRBV6-5 combines with J gene TRBJ1-1; 7 bases align to TRBD1. The CDR3 length is 15 residues. Germline V lookup: CDR1 MNHEY, CDR2 SVGAGI. The junction had 13 bases not matched to a gene; V was cut back by 7 bases and J by 5 bases. CDR3 bases: TGTGCCAGCACCTACAGGGGTTTATTGGGGACTGAAGCTTTCTTT. Translating it yields CASTYRGLLGTEAFF.

The chain employs TRBV5-4 and TRBJ2-2, with a weak D call TRBD2 (7 bases). The CDR3 totals 17 residues. The V and J ends lost 0 bases and 4 bases respectively, with 16 bases between them. The germline CDR1 and CDR2 sequences are SGHNT and YYREEE (reference sequence). The chain's CDR3 is CASSLAMAGAGTGELFF. DNA for the CDR3: TGTGCCAGCAGCTTGGCCATGGCGGGGGCTGGCACCGGGGAGCTGTTTTTT.

CDR3 protein: CARKGYNQPQHF. CDR3 in DNA: TGTGCCAGGAAGGGGTACAATCAGCCCCAGCATTTT. The chain employs TRBV5-6 and TRBJ1-5, with D possibly being TRBD1 (5 bases). The V end lost 8 bases, the J end lost 3 bases, and 9 bases lay between the germline ends. Germline-derived CDR1 and CDR2 are SGHDT and YYEEEE. The CDR3 is 12 amino acids.

The rearrangement links TRBV3-1 (or the pseudogene TRBV3-2) to TRBJ1-6; D not certain. Trimming pared 0 bases from V and 8 bases from J, leaving 5 bases between. CDR3 length: 13 amino acids. Germline-derived CDR1 and CDR2 are LGHDT and YNNKEL (reference sequence). CDR3 residues: CASSQDPYSPLHF. CDR3 bases: TGTGCCAGCAGCCAAGATCCCTATTCACCCCTCCACTTT.

This clone was recorded only once. The V gene is TRBV27, the J gene TRBJ2-2; 9 bases agree with TRBD2. Trimming removed 5 bases from V and 6 bases from J; junction bases left unmatched: 10. Germline CDR1 and CDR2: MNHEY and SMNVEV (reference sequence). The CDR3 loop spans 16 amino acids. The CDR3 sequence: CASSQPGLAGAGELFF. The CDR3 DNA is TGTGCCAGCAGTCAACCGGGACTAGCAGGAGCCGGGGAGCTGTTTTTT.

This clone was seen only once. J is TRBJ1-2 and V is TRBV30; the D is unclear. This CDR3 comprises 13 residues. V was clipped by 1 base and J by 1 base, with 7 bases between them. In germline, CDR1 is GTSNPN, CDR2 SVGIG (reference sequence). DNA of the CDR3: TGTGCCTGGAGTGGTCCAGGTAACTATGGCTACACCTTC. This encodes CAWSGPGNYGYTF.

V usage is TRBV2 and J usage is TRBJ1-4; D gene unclear. Trimming stripped 3 bases from V and 7 bases from J, with 12 bases between. CDR3 length: 14 amino acids. Germline lookup yields CDR1 SNHLY and CDR2 FYNNEI. The CDR3 here is CASSDPLSREKLFF. The CDR3 DNA follows: TGTGCCAGCAGTGACCCTTTATCCCGTGAAAAACTGTTTTTT.

The chain is built from TRBV3-1 (or the pseudogene TRBV3-2) and TRBJ1-6; 10 bases match TRBD1. CDR1 and CDR2 (germline): LGHDT, YNNKEL (reference sequence). There are 15 residues in the CDR3. Trimming removed 1 base from V and 6 bases from J; junction bases left unmatched: 0. The CDR3 is CASSQGTGGNSPLHF. CDR3 coding DNA: TGTGCCAGCAGCCAAGGGACAGGGGGTAATTCACCCCTCCACTTT.

The chain carries TRBV3-1 (or the pseudogene TRBV3-2) and TRBJ1-2; no clear D gene. CDR3 size: 14 residues. The germline gives CDR1 LGHDT, CDR2 YNNKEL (reference sequence). The V end was cut by 0 bases, the J end by 4 bases, with 9 bases between. CDR3 amino acids: CASSQEYGFYGYTF. The CDR3 DNA reads as TGTGCCAGCAGCCAAGAATACGGTTTCTATGGCTACACCTTC.

The chain recombines TRBV7-9 with TRBJ1-4; the D is unclear. The V gene lost 5 bases and the J gene lost 3 bases, with 13 bases spanning the gap. The CDR3 extends over 15 amino acids. CDR1 is SEHNR and CDR2 is FQNEAQ in the germline V gene (reference sequence). CDR3 residues: CASSNIPLSNEKLFF. CDR3 DNA: TGTGCCAGCAGCAATATCCCCCTCTCTAATGAAAAACTGTTTTTT. The complete variable domain, with remaining parts taken from reference TRBV7-9 and TRBJ1-4, reads DTGVSQNPRHKITKRGQNVTFRCDPISEHNRLYWYRQTLGQGPEFLTYFQNEAQLEKSRLLSDRFSAERPKGSFSTLEIQRTEQGDSAMYLCASSNIPLSNEKLFFGSGTQLSVL.

V usage is TRBV19 and J usage is TRBJ2-7; 9 positions match TRBD1. The CDR3 runs 15 residues. The V and J ends lost 4 bases and 2 bases, in that order; junction bases with no gene match: 6. CDR1 is LNHDA, CDR2 SQIVND, per germline (reference sequence). CDR3 region: CASSKSGQGTYEQYF. CDR3 DNA: TGTGCCAGTAGTAAAAGCGGACAGGGGACCTACGAGCAGTACTTC.

About this clone: Other DNA sequences in the sample encode the same CDR3. The V call is TRBV19, the J call TRBJ1-5; 10 nucleotides match TRBD1. CDR1 is LNHDA and CDR2 is SQIVND in the germline V gene (reference sequence). V shed 5 bases and J 2 bases; nucleotides not matched to a gene: 0. This CDR3 has 14 residues. The CDR3 sequence: CASSGTGGNQPQHF. The CDR3 nucleotides are TGTGCCAGTAGTGGGACAGGGGGCAATCAGCCCCAGCATTTT.

CDR3 nucleotide sequence: TGTGCCAGCTCACCGACCGATAGGACTAGCGGCGCCTCCTACAATGAGCAGTTCTTC. Protein: CASSPTDRTSGASYNEQFF. The chain couples TRBV18 to TRBJ2-1; 10 bases line up with TRBD2. This CDR3 spans 19 amino acids. With V trimmed by 3 bases and J by 0 bases, 11 bases remained unmatched. CDR1 KGHSH and CDR2 LQKENI come from the germline V gene.

The CDR3 spells CASTLGQGALDTEAFF. The CDR3 nucleotides are TGCGCCAGCACTTTGGGACAGGGGGCTTTAGACACTGAAGCTTTCTTT. The chain is built from TRBV23-1 and TRBJ1-1, with 12 bases that match TRBD1. TRBV23-1 is identified as an open reading frame with a role that is uncertain. The CDR3 contains 16 residues. Trimming cost V 7 bases and J 3 bases; bases outside gene matches: 9.

This chain links TRBV6-5 with TRBJ1-2; D unclear. CDR1 MNHEY and CDR2 SVGAGI come from the germline V gene. Trimming took 6 bases from V and 1 from J, leaving 15 bases between them. The length of the CDR3 is 15 residues. The CDR3: CASRSNRDRNYGYTF. CDR3 in DNA: TGTGCCAGCAGATCCAACAGAGATCGTAACTATGGCTACACCTTC.